Following are 32 T cell receptor beta chains from one sample sequenced in a study of blood T cell repertoires in COVID-19. Libraries were prepared by immunoSEQ multiplex PCR; TCRdb keeps only in-frame clonotypes and omits some of them. This sample has tens of thousands of clones, with over 65% found just once. The material sequenced was peripheral blood. The receptors come from a woman aged 55-69 years with acute or convalescent COVID-19.

The chain recombines TRBV2 with TRBJ1-1; 8 nucleotides match TRBD1. Germline V gives CDR1 SNHLY, CDR2 FYNNEI. CDR3 size: 14 residues. With 4 bases clipped from V and 1 base from J, the junction kept 2 bases outside the gene matches. This CDR3 reads CASSAQGGNTEAFF. The CDR3, as DNA: TGTGCCAGCAGTGCACAGGGGGGGAACACTGAAGCTTTCTTT.

This clone was detected once. V is TRBV10-3 and J is TRBJ1-2; TRBD1 matches at 11 bases. The CDR3 is made up of 14 amino acids. Germline assignment: CDR1 ENHRY and CDR2 SYGVKD. V lost 4 bases to trimming and J lost 6 bases; unmatched junction nucleotides: 4. Here the CDR3 reads CAISGSDRGHGYTF. DNA for the CDR3: TGTGCCATCAGTGGCTCGGACAGGGGGCATGGCTACACCTTC.

This clone was detected only once. The rearrangement links TRBV5-4 to TRBJ2-5; tentative D call: TRBD1 (5 bases). Germline loops: CDR1 SGHNT, CDR2 YYREEE (reference sequence). V shed 4 bases and J shed 5 bases, with 18 bases lying between them. The length of the CDR3 is 15 residues. The CDR3 reads CASSRESRVFETQYF. The CDR3 DNA reads TGTGCCAGCAGCCGAGAGTCCAGGGTTTTCGAGACCCAGTACTTC. Variable domain in full (rest from reference TRBV5-4 and TRBJ2-5): ETGVTQSPTHLIKTRGQQVTLRCSSQSGHNTVSWYQQALGQGPQFIFQYYREEENGRGNFPPRFSGLQFPNYSSELNVNALELDDSALYLCASSRESRVFETQYFGPGTRLLVL.

V gene TRBV6-5 combines with J gene TRBJ1-4; D is ambiguous. This CDR3 has 14 amino acids. V lost 1 base to trimming and J lost 5 bases, with 8 bases between them. Germline CDR1 MNHEY, CDR2 SVGAGI. CDR3 amino acids: CASSYFQSNEKLFF. The CDR3 DNA reads as TGTGCCAGCAGTTACTTCCAATCAAATGAAAAACTGTTTTTT.

This clone came up a few times. CDR3 sequence reads: CATSDLGQGRISPLHF. CDR3 bases: TGTGCCACCAGTGATTTGGGGCAGGGAAGGATCTCACCCCTCCACTTT. The chain links TRBV24-1 to TRBJ1-6, with D possibly matching TRBD1 (5 bases). Germline loops: CDR1 KGHDR, CDR2 SFDVKD. This CDR3 has 16 residues. Trimming left V 0 bases short and J 10 bases short, with 15 bases between.

The chain joins TRBV5-1 to TRBJ1-2; TRBD1 matches 7 bases. Germline CDR1 is SGHRS and CDR2 is YFSETQ. The CDR3 is 15 residues long. The J segment lost 1 base and the V segment lost 5 bases, leaving 8 bases of the junction unmatched. The CDR3 DNA sequence: TGCGCCAGCAGGGCCACAGGGGCGAATAACTATGGCTACACCTTC. Translating it yields CASRATGANNYGYTF.

V is TRBV7-9 and J is TRBJ1-1, with 7 nucleotides matching TRBD1. The CDR3 consists of 14 residues. Germline CDR1 reads SEHNR; CDR2 reads FQNEAQ (reference sequence). Losses at the gene ends were 3 bases for V and 5 bases for J; bases not matched to a gene: 6. The CDR3 here is CASSFTGTETEAFF. The CDR3 DNA is TGTGCCAGCAGCTTCACCGGGACAGAGACTGAAGCTTTCTTT.

The CDR3 loop reads CASGGQRTEAFF. The CDR3 DNA follows: TGCGCCAGCGGCGGACAGAGAACTGAAGCTTTCTTT. The V call is TRBV23-1, the J call TRBJ1-1; TRBD1 might be the D (6 bases). TRBV23-1 is given ORF status, its function remaining uncertain. Trimming cost V 8 bases and J 5 bases, with 12 bases left between them. The CDR3 loop spans 12 amino acids.

The chain uses TRBV7-3 and TRBJ2-3; 8 positions agree with TRBD2. Losses at the gene ends were 5 bases for V and 4 bases for J; bases not matched to a gene: 11. The CDR3 is 16 amino acids. Germline V gene data show CDR1 as SGHTA and CDR2 as FQGTGA. Here the CDR3 reads CASSPGGGRTADTQYF. DNA for the CDR3: TGTGCCAGCAGCCCCGGGGGGGGGAGGACGGCAGATACGCAGTATTTT.

The chain links TRBV19 to TRBJ2-7; 8 bases line up with TRBD1. The CDR3 consists of 11 residues. V was pared by 6 bases and J by 5 bases, with 0 bases of the junction left unmatched. Germline V CDR1 and CDR2: LNHDA, SQIVND (reference sequence). The CDR3 DNA reads as TGTGCCAGTAGGACAGGGGACGAGCAGTACTTC. Protein product: CASRTGDEQYF.

The chain employs TRBV5-6 and TRBJ2-6; 10 nucleotides agree with TRBD2. J lost 2 bases, V lost 1 base, and 3 bases had no gene match. In germline, CDR1 is SGHDT, CDR2 YYEEEE. The CDR3 runs to 17 residues. This chain's CDR3 is CASSLRLAGAGANVLTF. In DNA form, the CDR3 reads TGTGCCAGCAGCTTGAGGCTAGCGGGAGCTGGGGCCAACGTCCTGACTTTC.

This chain connects TRBV7-2 to TRBJ2-3, with no clear D. Germline values: CDR1 SGHTA, CDR2 FQGNSA. Trimming took off 5 bases at V and 2 bases at J, with 5 bases between the two ends. This CDR3 is built from 12 residues. This chain's CDR3 is CASSPDTDTQYF. In DNA, the CDR3 is TGTGCCAGCAGCCCAGACACAGATACGCAGTATTTT.

The chain has TRBV3-1 (or the pseudogene TRBV3-2) and TRBJ2-1; 12 bases agree with TRBD1. CDR1 and CDR2 (germline): LGHDT, YNNKEL (reference sequence). With V trimmed by 4 bases and J by 6 bases, 4 bases remained unmatched. This CDR3 spans 15 amino acids. CDR3 in DNA: TGTGCCAGCAGCCTTGGGACAGGGGGCCGCAATGAGCAGTTCTTC. Its protein is CASSLGTGGRNEQFF.

This clone was seen more than once but under ten times. This chain links TRBV5-1 with TRBJ2-1; D gene uncertain. The CDR3 loop spans 13 amino acids. V shed 5 bases and J shed 6 bases, with 12 bases lying between them. Germline values: CDR1 SGHRS, CDR2 YFSETQ. Written as DNA, the CDR3 is TGCGCCAGCAGTATTGCGGCCGCCAATGAGCAGTTCTTC. Amino acid sequence: CASSIAAANEQFF.

The rearrangement uses TRBV5-1 and TRBJ2-7; 9 bases match TRBD2. Germline lookup yields CDR1 SGHRS and CDR2 YFSETQ. The CDR3 has 14 residues. V lost 4 bases and J lost 4; bases outside the gene matches: 6. CDR3 sequence: CASSPTSGPYEQYF. CDR3 DNA sequence: TGCGCCAGCAGCCCGACTAGCGGACCTTACGAGCAGTACTTC.

The rearrangement uses TRBV3-1 (or the pseudogene TRBV3-2) and TRBJ1-2; D possibly corresponds to TRBD1 (5 bases). CDR3 length: 16 amino acids. Germline CDR1 LGHDT, CDR2 YNNKEL (reference sequence). Between the trimmed V and J ends, which lost 4 bases and 4 bases, there was a span of 19 bases. CDR3 sequence reads: CASSPSQRGGGYGYTF. CDR3 sequence (DNA): TGTGCCAGCAGCCCTAGCCAGAGGGGAGGCGGCTATGGCTACACCTTC.

The rearrangement uses TRBV30 and TRBJ2-7, with 11 nucleotides matching TRBD2. Germline assignment: CDR1 GTSNPN and CDR2 SVGIG (reference sequence). CDR3 length: 14 residues. Trimming removed 6 bases from V and 3 bases from J; junction bases left unmatched: 7. The CDR3 sequence: CACPRLAGGYEQYF. In DNA form, the CDR3 reads TGTGCCTGCCCCAGGCTAGCGGGAGGCTACGAGCAGTACTTC.

V is TRBV4-1 and J is TRBJ1-6; D may be TRBD1 (6 bases). The V and J ends lost 0 bases and 3 bases respectively, with 9 bases between them. CDR3 size: 16 residues. CDR1 MGHRA and CDR2 YSYEKL come from the germline V gene. The DNA of the CDR3 is TGCGCCAGCAGCCAAGAGATCAGGGGCTATAATTCACCCCTCCACTTT. This encodes CASSQEIRGYNSPLHF.

The rearrangement joins TRBV6-6 to TRBJ2-3; D remains ambiguous. The germline gives CDR1 MNHNY, CDR2 SVGAGI (reference sequence). Trimming stripped 6 bases from V and 6 bases from J, with 7 bases between. The CDR3 consists of 11 residues. The CDR3, as DNA: TGTGCCAGCAGGAGAGGCGATACGCAGTATTTT. Its protein product is CASRRGDTQYF.

V is TRBV3-1 (or the pseudogene TRBV3-2) and J is TRBJ1-2; D is perhaps TRBD1 (6 bases). Germline loops: CDR1 LGHDT, CDR2 YNNKEL (reference sequence). CDR3 size: 12 residues. V dropped 7 bases and J dropped 6 bases, with 12 bases sitting between them. The CDR3 region has the DNA TGTGCCAGCAAACAGGGAATCCATGGCTACACCTTC. As protein: CASKQGIHGYTF.

This chain uses TRBV9 with TRBJ2-5; the match to TRBD2 covers 7 bases. CDR3 length: 15 residues. The V gene's germline CDR1 is SGDLS and CDR2 YYNGEE. V dropped 0 bases and J dropped 2; count of bases not matched to a gene: 4. In DNA form, the CDR3 reads TGTGCCAGCAGCGTAGGGGCGGGGGAACAAGAGACCCAGTACTTC. Protein sequence: CASSVGAGEQETQYF. Full variable domain (rest looked up from reference TRBV9 and TRBJ2-5): DSGVTQTPKHLITATGQRVTLRCSPRSGDLSVYWYQQSLDQGLQFLIQYYNGEERAKGNILERFSAQQFPDLHSELNLSSLELGDSALYFCASSVGAGEQETQYFGPGTRLLVL.

V is TRBV27 and J is TRBJ2-6; TRBD2 matches at 12 bases. Germline trimming cut 6 bases from V and 6 bases from J; bases unmatched to any gene: 9. The CDR3 consists of 17 residues. The germline CDR1 and CDR2 sequences are MNHEY and SMNVEV (reference sequence). This CDR3 reads CASSTSGGPPAANVLTF. CDR3 DNA sequence: TGTGCCAGCAGCACTAGCGGGGGGCCCCCTGCGGCCAACGTCCTGACTTTC.

In DNA, the CDR3 is TGTGCCAGTAGTGCGGGTCTCGGGAACGAGCAGTACTTC. Translated: CASSAGLGNEQYF. This chain uses TRBV19 with TRBJ2-7; a weak D match, TRBD2 (5 bases). CDR3 size: 13 residues. The germline V and J ends were trimmed by 5 bases and 5 bases, with 13 bases remaining between them. CDR1 and CDR2 (germline): LNHDA, SQIVND (reference sequence).

The chain is built from TRBV19 and TRBJ1-1; 8 bases agree with TRBD1. V was pared by 1 base and J by 5 bases, with 18 bases of the junction left unmatched. This CDR3 is 19 amino acids long. The germline CDR1 and CDR2 sequences are LNHDA and SQIVND (reference sequence). CDR3 region: CASSIGIGQGTMRKTEAFF. CDR3 DNA sequence: TGTGCCAGTAGTATAGGCATCGGACAGGGAACGATGAGAAAAACTGAAGCTTTCTTT.

The chain employs TRBV7-9 and TRBJ1-4, with a possible D match to TRBD1 (6 bases). CDR1 and CDR2 from the germline V gene are SEHNR and FQNEAQ (reference sequence). Between the trimmed V and J ends, which lost 3 bases and 4 bases, there was a span of 9 bases. The CDR3 has 14 amino acids. CDR3 DNA: TGTGCCAGCAGCTTGCGACAGGATAATGAAAAACTGTTTTTT. As protein: CASSLRQDNEKLFF.

This chain uses TRBV14 with TRBJ1-2; 7 nucleotides line up with TRBD1. Germline-derived CDR1 and CDR2 are SGHDN and FVKESK. The CDR3 extends over 12 amino acids. V was clipped by 4 bases and J by 11 bases; unmatched bases: 7. The CDR3 loop is CASSPSGTVYTF. The CDR3 nucleotides read TGTGCCAGCAGCCCATCCGGGACAGTTTACACCTTC.

Note on this clone: This specimen includes other DNA sequences encoding the same CDR3. The chain recombines TRBV7-9 with TRBJ1-4, with D tentatively TRBD1 (5 bases). The CDR3 consists of 14 residues. Germline CDR1 SEHNR, CDR2 FQNEAQ (reference sequence). V was clipped by 0 bases and J by 7 bases, with 9 bases between them. For the CDR3, the DNA is TGTGCCAGCAGCTTAGCCAGGGATGGTGAAAAACTGTTTTTT. Protein: CASSLARDGEKLFF.

Details on this clone: One junction end disagrees with the germline gene, perhaps due to a read error. V usage is TRBV6-5 and J usage is TRBJ2-7; tentative D call: TRBD1 (6 bases). Germline assignment: CDR1 MNHEY and CDR2 SVGAGI. This CDR3 is built from 14 residues. The CDR3 region is CASSYLTTGFLLDF. The CDR3 nucleotides are TGTGCCAGCAGTTATCTGACAACAGGGTTCCTATTGGACTTC.

This clone was counted a single time. The chain carries TRBV15 and TRBJ1-4, with D hard to call. CDR3 length equals 15 residues. Trimming removed 1 base from V and 0 bases from J, with 6 bases in between. CDR1 and CDR2 from the germline V gene are LNHNV and YYDKDF (reference sequence). The CDR3: CATSRGRSTNEKLFF. Written as DNA, the CDR3 is TGTGCCACCAGCAGAGGCAGATCAACTAATGAAAAACTGTTTTTT.

The chain links TRBV25-1 to TRBJ1-1; no definite D call. Trimming removed 8 bases at V and 6 bases at J, with 16 bases between. The CDR3 contains 13 residues. CDR1 is MGHDK, CDR2 SYGVNS, per germline. The CDR3 DNA reads TGTGCCAGCCGGGAGGGCGGCCACGCTGAAGCTTTCTTT. The encoded protein is CASREGGHAEAFF.

The chain employs TRBV6-1 and TRBJ2-1, with D perhaps matching TRBD2 (7 bases). Germline loops: CDR1 MNHNS, CDR2 SASEGT. Trimming shortened V by 5 bases and J by 2 bases, and 16 bases separated the two germline ends. The CDR3 length is 16 residues. CDR3: CASSKVSGTTYNEQFF. The CDR3 DNA follows: TGTGCCAGCAGTAAAGTCAGCGGGACAACCTACAATGAGCAGTTCTTC.

The V and J genes are TRBV2 and TRBJ1-2; D remains ambiguous. V was cut by 7 bases and J by 0 bases, with 9 bases left in between. Germline loops: CDR1 SNHLY, CDR2 FYNNEI. CDR3 size: 13 residues. The CDR3 sequence is CASTGESNYGYTF. The DNA for the CDR3 is TGTGCCAGCACCGGGGAGTCTAACTATGGCTACACCTTC.